One sample yielded the 8 T cell receptor beta chains listed below, sequenced in a study of immune evolution from preneoplasia to lung adenocarcinoma (dated by TCRdb to the early 2020s). The method behind the library was the immunoSEQ multiplex PCR assay. Drawn from immuneACCESS, this table holds only the in-frame rearrangements with V and J called that TCRdb kept. Clones are partly lost; checked studies trace under half to an unresolved V gene and leave the rest unexplained. Within this sample are about 9,500 clones, with roughly 77% of them counted one time only. The ten top clones hold around 9% of the sample. The sample was FFPE minimally invasive lung adenocarcinoma tissue. The cell subset or site label here, explained by the study, means: micro-invasive lung adenocarcinoma (MIA). These receptors originate from a donor at least 70 years old with lung adenocarcinoma.

This clone was seen only once. The rearrangement uses TRBV19 and TRBJ1-5; 7 bases are shared with TRBD1. V shed 3 bases, J shed 4 bases, and the junction held 6 bases outside the gene matches. This CDR3 comprises 15 residues. Germline CDR1 reads LNHDA; CDR2 reads SQIVND (reference sequence). This chain's CDR3 is CASSIGQGENQPQHF. In DNA form, the CDR3 reads TGTGCCAGTAGTATTGGGCAGGGGGAAAATCAGCCCCAGCATTTT.

The CDR3 is CASSKKVAGQPQHF. DNA of the CDR3: TGTGCCAGCAGCAAGAAGGTAGCTGGTCAGCCCCAGCATTTT. This sequence joins TRBV6-1 and TRBJ1-5; D gene ambiguous. V was shortened by 6 bases and J by 6 bases, with 15 bases between the two germline ends. CDR3 length equals 14 residues. The germline V gene encodes CDR1 MNHNS and CDR2 SASEGT.

The genes are TRBV28 and TRBJ2-3, with D perhaps TRBD2 (5 bases). Germline values: CDR1 MDHEN, CDR2 SYDVKM. The CDR3 length is 14 residues. Trimming removed 7 bases at V and 4 bases at J, with 15 bases between. CDR3 nucleotides: TGTGCCAGCACCCGGCCGGGAAAGTCAGATACGCAGTATTTT. Its translation is CASTRPGKSDTQYF.

The CDR3 region is CASSPSPDSSTEAFF. The CDR3 DNA sequence: TGTGCCAGCAGTCCCTCCCCGGACAGTTCCACTGAAGCTTTCTTT. The rearrangement links TRBV28 to TRBJ1-1; the D gene is possibly TRBD1 (6 bases). The germline V gene has CDR1 MDHEN and CDR2 SYDVKM. Deletions cut 5 bases from V and 4 bases from J, with 17 bases between. The CDR3 is 15 amino acids.

The chain links TRBV10-2 to TRBJ2-7; D might be TRBD1 (5 bases). Trimming shortened V by 5 bases and J by 3 bases, and 11 bases separated the two germline ends. The length of the CDR3 is 13 residues. Germline CDR1 WSHSY, CDR2 SAAADI. The CDR3 DNA reads as TGCGCCAGCAGTCCAGGGTGGGGCTACGAGCAGTACTTC. This encodes CASSPGWGYEQYF.

The rearrangement links TRBV6-7 to TRBJ2-3, with 11 bases lining up with TRBD2. TRBV6-7 is assigned to the ORF class and has an uncertain function. This CDR3 contains 18 residues. V gave up 2 bases and J gave up 8 bases; unmatched junction bases: 15. CDR3 residues: CASSYILAGAKRAGTQYF. The CDR3 DNA reads TGTGCCAGCAGTTACATACTAGCGGGAGCCAAAAGGGCGGGTACGCAGTATTTT.

CDR3 region: CSVDEWDGYTF. For the CDR3, the DNA is TGCAGCGTTGACGAGTGGGATGGCTACACCTTC. This chain uses TRBV29-1 with TRBJ1-2, with D hard to call. The germline gives CDR1 SQVTM, CDR2 ANQGSEA. Trimming left V 3 bases short and J 6 bases short, with 8 bases between. This CDR3 has 11 residues.

The V gene is TRBV7-8, the J gene TRBJ1-5; possibly TRBD1 for D (5 bases). Trimming took off 1 base at V and 5 bases at J, with 12 bases between the two ends. Germline loops: CDR1 SGHVS, CDR2 FQNEAQ. The CDR3 is 15 amino acids. The CDR3 bases are TGTGCCAGCAGCTTAGTAGCAACAGGCGATCAGCCCCAGCATTTT. Amino acid sequence: CASSLVATGDQPQHF.